This TCR beta chain is drawn from a study of T cells after yellow fever vaccination (dated by TCRdb to about 2019). Notes on the research overall: The SMART-Seq v4 Ultra Low Input RNA kit was used to prepare libraries from fractions with low cell numbers. To track T-cell clones before and after primary and booster YFV17D yellow fever vaccination, bulk TCR alpha and beta repertoires were sequenced longitudinally. Two healthy male donors, one aged 18 to 29 and one aged 30 to 40 years, made up the cohort. Blood was drawn at multiple timepoints before and after primary and secondary immunization, with bulk PBMC replicates and cell subsets isolated.

TCR cDNA was made using 5'RACE template switching, a step that added a universal primer site and unique molecular identifiers. cDNA synthesis was primed from both the TCR alpha and TCR beta constant segments. Library amplification involved two PCR steps, and the second step added sample barcodes and sequencing adapters. Sequencing of the libraries was done on either Illumina HiSeq 2500 (2x100 bp) or NovaSeq (2x150 bp). In the original analysis: Reads were demultiplexed and collapsed into UMI consensus sequences with MIGEC, and V(D)J alignment was performed with MiXCR. Using edgeR on replicate PBMC samples, clonotypes were called vaccine-responding if FDR was below 0.01 and the log2 fold change was above 5 up to day 15. CD4 or CD8 identity was assigned to each bulk clonotype according to whether the clonotype was present at higher abundance in the sequenced CD4 repertoire or the sequenced CD8 repertoire. The public reads were reprocessed in TCRdb via fastp at Q25 and MiXCR, keeping in-frame beta chains. Under each unique CDR3 protein, matching rows form one entry showing the most common genes and DNA. The V and J calls were determined by TCRdb, not by the authors. The sample table shows about 360,000 distinct CDR3 sequences, and 6.2% are seen once. The leading ten clones occupy approximately 15% of the sample.

Germline trimming amounts to 4 bases on V and 6 bases on J, with 13 as the count of junction bases outside the gene matches. The CDR3, from cysteine to phenylalanine, totals 16 residues. The retained sequence is limited to the CDR3, 48 bases, with the frame set at the first base. For CDR1 and CDR2, the germline V gene lists SGHTA and FQGNSA. The treatment or condition label corresponds to: live attenuated yellow fever vaccine strain. Two biological replicates of bulk PBMCs were collected at each blood-draw timepoint. A standard Ficoll-Paque protocol was used to isolate PBMCs from peripheral blood. TriZol was used to extract RNA from bulk PBMCs, from CD4 and CD8 fractions, and from dextramer-positive and dextramer-negative fractions. Paper-wide results and their limitations: Compared with the primary T-cell response, the secondary T-cell response was weaker but faster, peaking on day 5 rather than day 15. Most clones expanded after primary vaccination (about 95% of CD4 and around nine tenths of CD8) were re-detected after the booster, suggesting that broad memory maintenance occurred. A small share of clonotypes occurred in both CD4 and CD8 compartments, likely arising from convergent recombination. Because the study included only a couple of donors, the extent to which the findings can be generalized is limited. FACS-sorted repertoires could contain abundant contaminating clonotypes from the bulk population, so computational filtering was required.

This clonotype occurred many times. The antigen it recognizes is unknown. Base quality data are lacking; no much larger clone is found one base away. The sequence was obtained from a man aged 25-45 years who received the YFV17D yellow fever vaccine. The chain employs TRBV7-2 and TRBJ2-3; 7 bases in the junction line up with TRBD2. The sequenced sample was PBMCs, obtained 5 days after the yellow fever booster vaccination. The DNA sequence is as follows: TGTGCCAGCAGCTGGGGCCTAGGACTAGGCTCGGATACGCAGTATTTT. The translation is CASSWGLGLGSDTQYF. With all but the CDR3 taken from the reference TRBV7-2 and TRBJ2-3 genes, the full variable domain is: GAGVSQSPSNKVTEKGKDVELRCDPISGHTALYWYRQSLGQGLEFLIYFQGNSAPDKSGLPSDRFSAERTGGSVSTLTIQRTQQEDSAVYLCASSWGLGLGSDTQYFGPGTRLTVL.